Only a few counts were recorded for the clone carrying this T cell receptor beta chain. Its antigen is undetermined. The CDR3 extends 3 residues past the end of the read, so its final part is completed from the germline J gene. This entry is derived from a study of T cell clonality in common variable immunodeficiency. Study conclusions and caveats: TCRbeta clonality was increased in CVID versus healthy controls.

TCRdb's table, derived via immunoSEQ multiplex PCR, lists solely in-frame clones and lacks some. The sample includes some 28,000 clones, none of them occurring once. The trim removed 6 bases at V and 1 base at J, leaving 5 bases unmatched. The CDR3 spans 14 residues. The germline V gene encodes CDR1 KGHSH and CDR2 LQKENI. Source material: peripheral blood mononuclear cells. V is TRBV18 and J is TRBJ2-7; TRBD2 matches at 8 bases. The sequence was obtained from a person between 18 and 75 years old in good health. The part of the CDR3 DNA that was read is TGTGCCAGCTCTAACGGGGGGGGATCCTACGAG. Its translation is CASSNGGGSYE. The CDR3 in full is CASSNGGGSYEQYF.